A single sample gave rise to the 13 T cell receptor beta chains below, sequenced in a study of T cell responses to AZD1222 COVID-19 vaccine. Libraries were prepared by immunoSEQ multiplex PCR; TCRdb keeps only in-frame clonotypes and omits some of them. The table includes around 160,000 clones, 82% detected once. The source material was peripheral blood, sampled on day 0 of MenACWY control vaccination. Source of these receptors: an adult in good health.

The rearrangement joins TRBV3-1 (or the pseudogene TRBV3-2) to TRBJ1-4, with no clear D. The ends were cut back, 1 base at V and 2 bases at J, with 8 bases in the middle. The CDR3 totals 15 residues. Germline values: CDR1 LGHDT, CDR2 YNNKEL (reference sequence). CDR3 amino acids: CASSQGTHTNEKLFF. The CDR3 DNA reads TGTGCCAGCAGCCAAGGTACACATACTAATGAAAAACTGTTTTTT.

V is TRBV28 and J is TRBJ2-1; D could derive from TRBD1 or TRBD2 (5 bases each). From germline, CDR1 is MDHEN and CDR2 SYDVKM. The CDR3 extends over 15 amino acids. V was trimmed by 3 bases and J by 0 bases, leaving 9 bases between them. The DNA of the CDR3 is TGTGCCAGCAGTTTGAGGGGAAGCTCCTACAATGAGCAGTTCTTC. Translating gives CASSLRGSSYNEQFF.

This sequence joins TRBV5-4 and TRBJ2-1; perhaps TRBD2 as D (7 bases). The CDR3 has 15 residues. V was shortened by 4 bases and J by 0 bases, with 11 bases between the two germline ends. Germline CDR1 and CDR2: SGHNT and YYREEE (reference sequence). The CDR3 DNA reads as TGTGCCAGCAGCCCTGGGGGGGCCTCCTACAATGAGCAGTTCTTC. Its translation is CASSPGGASYNEQFF.

This chain uses TRBV7-6 with TRBJ2-2; D is uncertain. Deletions cut 2 bases from V and 1 base from J, with 8 bases between. Germline V gene data show CDR1 as SGHVS and CDR2 as FNYEAQ. This CDR3 spans 15 amino acids. CDR3 sequence: CASSLSAGNTGELFF. DNA for the CDR3: TGTGCCAGCAGCTTATCCGCAGGGAACACCGGGGAGCTGTTTTTT.

The rearrangement uses TRBV6-5 and TRBJ2-7; D is possibly TRBD2 (7 bases). CDR3 length: 14 amino acids. Germline V gene data show CDR1 as MNHEY and CDR2 as SVGAGI. V lost 4 bases, J lost 6 bases, and 16 bases lay in between. DNA for the CDR3: TGTGCCAGCAGTTCCGGGGGGCCGGCAGGCGAGCAGTACTTC. This encodes CASSSGGPAGEQYF.

The V gene is TRBV5-1, the J gene TRBJ1-4; a weak D match, TRBD1 (5 bases). Germline V lookup: CDR1 SGHRS, CDR2 YFSETQ. The CDR3 consists of 15 residues. The V end lost 0 bases, the J end lost 1 base, and 7 bases lay between the germline ends. CDR3 amino acids: CASSLGGKTNEKLFF. The DNA for the CDR3 is TGCGCCAGCAGCTTGGGGGGGAAAACTAATGAAAAACTGTTTTTT.

V is TRBV11-2 and J is TRBJ1-1; TRBD1 aligns across 12 bases. V was pared by 0 bases and J by 10 bases, with 6 bases of the junction left unmatched. The CDR3 has 15 residues. CDR1 and CDR2 from the germline V gene are SGHAT and FQNNGV. As DNA, the CDR3 is TGTGCCAGCAGCTTAGAGCCGGGACAGGGGGCCGGAGCTTTCTTT. It is translated as CASSLEPGQGAGAFF.

The J gene is TRBJ2-1, the V gene TRBV28; TRBD2 agrees at 10 bases. The V and J ends lost 7 bases and 6 bases, in that order; junction bases with no gene match: 9. CDR1 MDHEN and CDR2 SYDVKM come from the germline V gene. This CDR3 has 15 amino acids. The CDR3, as DNA: TGTGCCAGCATCGGGGGTAGCGGGGGGATCAATGAGCAGTTCTTC. This translates into CASIGGSGGINEQFF.

This clone was recorded only once. The chain recombines TRBV7-2 with TRBJ2-3; 13 bases map to TRBD2. The CDR3 extends over 17 amino acids. V shed 5 bases, J shed 6 bases, and the junction held 11 bases outside the gene matches. CDR1 is SGHTA, CDR2 FQGNSA, per germline. CDR3 residues: CASSPRTSGGRGDTQYF. The CDR3 DNA sequence: TGTGCCAGCAGCCCCAGGACTAGCGGGGGAAGGGGGGATACGCAGTATTTT. The complete variable domain, with remaining parts taken from reference TRBV7-2 and TRBJ2-3, reads GAGVSQSPSNKVTEKGKDVELRCDPISGHTALYWYRQSLGQGLEFLIYFQGNSAPDKSGLPSDRFSAERTGGSVSTLTIQRTQQEDSAVYLCASSPRTSGGRGDTQYFGPGTRLTVL.

The rearrangement links TRBV9 to TRBJ1-2; D not resolved. V shed 4 bases and J shed 3 bases, with 16 bases lying between them. Per the germline V gene, CDR1 is SGDLS and CDR2 is YYNGEE. CDR3 length equals 15 residues. This chain's CDR3 is CASSKGPGWDYGYTF. The DNA for the CDR3 is TGTGCCAGCAGCAAAGGACCGGGATGGGACTATGGCTACACCTTC.

This clone came up once. This chain joins TRBV3-1 (or the pseudogene TRBV3-2) and TRBJ2-2; 8 positions agree with TRBD2. The ends lost 7 bases at V and 6 bases at J; junction bases unmatched: 13. Germline CDR1 LGHDT, CDR2 YNNKEL (reference sequence). This CDR3 spans 16 amino acids. CDR3 bases: TGTGCCAGCACCCCGAGCCTCGGGGGGGTCGCCGGGGAGCTGTTTTTT. Translating it yields CASTPSLGGVAGELFF.

V and J are TRBV24-1 and TRBJ2-2; TRBD1 is a possible D gene (6 bases). The CDR3 runs 14 residues. CDR1 is KGHDR and CDR2 is SFDVKD in the germline V gene. With 3 bases removed from V and 5 bases from J, the gap between germline ends came to 9 bases. The CDR3 DNA sequence: TGTGCCACCAGTGATGGGGGCCGGACCGGGGAGCTGTTTTTT. Its protein product is CATSDGGRTGELFF.

The V and J genes are TRBV4-2 and TRBJ2-7, with 7 bases aligning to TRBD1. Unmatched junction bases numbered 5, after V lost 5 bases and J lost 1 base. Germline values: CDR1 LGHNA, CDR2 YNFKEQ. The CDR3 has 14 residues. The CDR3: CASSFDRDSYEQYF. The CDR3 DNA reads as TGTGCCAGCAGCTTCGACAGGGATTCCTACGAGCAGTACTTC.